This record concerns one T cell receptor (beta chain) sequence. What it binds is unknown. The source of the sample is a study of Graves' ophthalmopathy and Graves' hyperthyroidism. Study overall: Researchers obtained peripheral blood at initial diagnosis, before any treatment had begun.

PBMCs had their origin in fresh peripheral blood (approximately 9.9 ml). Amplification of the TCR beta CDR3 regions used RNA transcripts (as template). Second-round multiplex PCR came after first-round RT-PCR with HTBI primers. One entry per CDR3 protein results from TCRdb running MiXCR on the multiplex PCR reads. Here the sample spans over 650,000 distinct CDR3 sequences, over 40% being singletons. The study's findings and limits: Clonotypes were expanded in thyroid at above 0.001 frequency, and most also appeared in blood. The study's model predicted ophthalmopathy progression at 70% to 71% sensitivity and approximately 78% specificity.

The CDR3 length is 13 residues. Germline lookup yields CDR1 LNHDA and CDR2 SQIVND (reference sequence). The V gene end was trimmed by 4 bases and the J gene end by 5 bases; junction bases not matched to a gene: 3. The chain couples TRBV19 to TRBJ2-5; 8 bases line up with TRBD1. This TCR derives from an adult man with Graves' ophthalmopathy. Sequences were obtained from peripheral blood. In nucleotides, the CDR3 is TGTGCCAGTAGTAAGGACAGGGCGGAGACCCAGTACTTC. It encodes CASSKDRAETQYF.